This T cell receptor beta chain was found in a study of response to subunit inactivated influenza vaccine. The sample holds a few counts of this clonotype. J lost 4 bases, V lost 5 bases, and 9 bases had no gene match. The CDR3 sequence is 15 residues long. In germline, CDR1 is SEHNR, CDR2 FQNEAQ (reference sequence). One entry per CDR3 protein, called by TCRdb with MiXCR from the RT-PCR reads. The sample records hundreds of thousands of distinct CDR3 sequences, about 15% being singletons. The sample in question was PBMCs from blood, obtained around 14 days before vaccination. The rearrangement links TRBV7-9 to TRBJ2-5, with TRBD1 matching 8 bases. This clonotype was sampled from a man aged 50-60 years who received an inactivated influenza vaccine. The CDR3, as DNA: TGTGCCAGCAGCAAGGACAGGGTGTGGGGAGAGACCCAGTACTTC. This gives the protein CASSKDRVWGETQYF. Complete variable domain (other parts from reference TRBV7-9 and TRBJ2-5): DTGVSQNPRHKITKRGQNVTFRCDPISEHNRLYWYRQTLGQGPEFLTYFQNEAQLEKSRLLSDRFSAERPKGSFSTLEIQRTEQGDSAMYLCASSKDRVWGETQYFGPGTRLLVL.